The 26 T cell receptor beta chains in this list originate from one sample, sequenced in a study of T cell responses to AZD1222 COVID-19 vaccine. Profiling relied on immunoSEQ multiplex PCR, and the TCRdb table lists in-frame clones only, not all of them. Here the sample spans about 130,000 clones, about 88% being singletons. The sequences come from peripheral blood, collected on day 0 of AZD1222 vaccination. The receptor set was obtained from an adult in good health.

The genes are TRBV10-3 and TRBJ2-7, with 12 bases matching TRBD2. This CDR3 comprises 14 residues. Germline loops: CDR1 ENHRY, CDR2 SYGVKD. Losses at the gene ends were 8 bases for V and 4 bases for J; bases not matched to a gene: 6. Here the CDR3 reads CAISSGRAVYEQYF. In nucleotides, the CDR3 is TGTGCCATCTCTAGCGGGAGGGCCGTATACGAGCAGTACTTC.

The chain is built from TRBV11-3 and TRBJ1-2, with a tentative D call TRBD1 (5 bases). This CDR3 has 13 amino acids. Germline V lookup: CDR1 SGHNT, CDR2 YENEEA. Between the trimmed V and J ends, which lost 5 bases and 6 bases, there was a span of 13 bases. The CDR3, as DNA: TGTGCCAGCAGCCCCCGCGGCAGGGATGGCTACACCTTC. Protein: CASSPRGRDGYTF. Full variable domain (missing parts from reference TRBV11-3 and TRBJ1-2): EAGVVQSPRYKIIEKKQPVAFWCNPISGHNTLYWYLQNLGQGPELLIRYENEEAVDDSQLPKDRFSAERLKGVDSTLKIQPAELGDSAVYLCASSPRGRDGYTFGSGTRLTVV.

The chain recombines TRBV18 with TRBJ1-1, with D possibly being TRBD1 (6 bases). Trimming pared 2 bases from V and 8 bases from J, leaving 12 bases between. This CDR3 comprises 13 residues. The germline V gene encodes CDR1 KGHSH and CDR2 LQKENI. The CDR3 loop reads CASSPDTGREAFF. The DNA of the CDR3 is TGTGCCAGCTCACCAGACACAGGGAGGGAAGCTTTCTTT.

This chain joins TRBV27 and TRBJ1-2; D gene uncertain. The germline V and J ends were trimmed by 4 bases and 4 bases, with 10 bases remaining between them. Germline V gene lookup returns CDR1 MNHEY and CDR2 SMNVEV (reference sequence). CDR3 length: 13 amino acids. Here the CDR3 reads CASSSAGSYGYTF. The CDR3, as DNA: TGTGCCAGCAGTTCAGCCGGGAGCTATGGCTACACCTTC.

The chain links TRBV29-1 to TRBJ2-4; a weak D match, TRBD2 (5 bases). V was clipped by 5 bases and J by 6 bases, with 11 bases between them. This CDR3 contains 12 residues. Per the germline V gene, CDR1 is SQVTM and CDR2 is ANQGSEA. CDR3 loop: CSVFPEGNIQYF. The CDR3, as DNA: TGCAGCGTTTTTCCTGAGGGAAACATTCAGTACTTC.

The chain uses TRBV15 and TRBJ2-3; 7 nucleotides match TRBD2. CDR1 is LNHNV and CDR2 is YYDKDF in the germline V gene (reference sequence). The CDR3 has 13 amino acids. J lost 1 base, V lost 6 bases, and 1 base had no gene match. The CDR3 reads CATSLAGTDTQYF. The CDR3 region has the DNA TGTGCCACCAGTCTAGCGGGCACAGATACGCAGTATTTT.

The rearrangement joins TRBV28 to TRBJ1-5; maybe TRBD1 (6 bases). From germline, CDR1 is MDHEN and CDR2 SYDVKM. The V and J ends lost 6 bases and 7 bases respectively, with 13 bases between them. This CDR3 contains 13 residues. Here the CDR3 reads CASRVQGNQPQHF. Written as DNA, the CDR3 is TGTGCCAGCAGGGTACAGGGAAACCAGCCCCAGCATTTT.

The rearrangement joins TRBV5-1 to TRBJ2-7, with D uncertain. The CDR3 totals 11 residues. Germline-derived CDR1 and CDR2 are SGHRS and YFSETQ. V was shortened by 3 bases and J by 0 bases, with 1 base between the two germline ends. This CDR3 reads CASSSSYEQYF. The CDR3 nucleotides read TGCGCCAGCAGCTCCTCCTACGAGCAGTACTTC.

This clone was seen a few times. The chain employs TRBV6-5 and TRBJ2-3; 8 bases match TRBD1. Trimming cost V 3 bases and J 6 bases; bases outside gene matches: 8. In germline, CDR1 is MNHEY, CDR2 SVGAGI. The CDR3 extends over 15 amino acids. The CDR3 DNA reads TGTGCCAGCAGTTATAAACCTAACAGGGGGGATACGCAGTATTTT. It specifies CASSYKPNRGDTQYF.

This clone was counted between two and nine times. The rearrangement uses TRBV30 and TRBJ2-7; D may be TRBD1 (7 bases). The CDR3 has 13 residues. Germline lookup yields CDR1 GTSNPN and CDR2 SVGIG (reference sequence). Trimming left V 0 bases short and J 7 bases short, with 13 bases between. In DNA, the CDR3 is TGTGCCTGGAGTGTAAAGGGGGCGGGGGAGCAGTACTTC. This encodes CAWSVKGAGEQYF.

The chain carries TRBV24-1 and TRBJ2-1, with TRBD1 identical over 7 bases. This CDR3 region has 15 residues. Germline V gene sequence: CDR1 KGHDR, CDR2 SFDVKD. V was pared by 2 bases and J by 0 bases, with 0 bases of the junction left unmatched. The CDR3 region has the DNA TGTGCCACCAGTGATTACAGGGGCTCCTACAATGAGCAGTTCTTC. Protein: CATSDYRGSYNEQFF.

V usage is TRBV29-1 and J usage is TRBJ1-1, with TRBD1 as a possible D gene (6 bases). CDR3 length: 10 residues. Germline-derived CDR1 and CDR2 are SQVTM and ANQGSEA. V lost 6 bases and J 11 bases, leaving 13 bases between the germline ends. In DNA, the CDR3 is TGCAGCGTAGATAGGGGGGTTGCTTTCTTT. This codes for CSVDRGVAFF.

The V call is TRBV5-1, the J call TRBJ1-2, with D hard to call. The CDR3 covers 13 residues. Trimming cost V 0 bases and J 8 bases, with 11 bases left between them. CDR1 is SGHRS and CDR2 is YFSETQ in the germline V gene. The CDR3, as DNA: TGCGCCAGCAGCTTGGTGGGCTCAGTAGGCTACACCTTC. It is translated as CASSLVGSVGYTF.

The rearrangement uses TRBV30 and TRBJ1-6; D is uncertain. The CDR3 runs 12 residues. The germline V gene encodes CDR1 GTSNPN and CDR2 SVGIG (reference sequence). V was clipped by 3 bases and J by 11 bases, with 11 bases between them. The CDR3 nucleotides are TGTGCCTGGAGCCCCGGTTCGGCACCCCTCCACTTT. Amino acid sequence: CAWSPGSAPLHF.

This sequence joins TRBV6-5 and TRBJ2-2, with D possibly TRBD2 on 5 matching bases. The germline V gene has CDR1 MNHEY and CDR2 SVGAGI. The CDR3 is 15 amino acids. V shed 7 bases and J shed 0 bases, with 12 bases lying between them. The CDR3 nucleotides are TGTGCCAGCACCCCGTTAGCGTCGAACACCGGGGAGCTGTTTTTT. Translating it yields CASTPLASNTGELFF.

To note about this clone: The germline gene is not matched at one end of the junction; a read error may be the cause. CDR3 DNA: TGCAGCGTTGAAGGAGGGGGCTTAGGGGAACTTCCACACTTC. This encodes CSVEGGGLGELPHF. The chain couples TRBV29-1 to TRBJ2-7; 7 bases are shared with TRBD1. From germline, CDR1 is SQVTM and CDR2 ANQGSEA. The CDR3 consists of 14 residues.

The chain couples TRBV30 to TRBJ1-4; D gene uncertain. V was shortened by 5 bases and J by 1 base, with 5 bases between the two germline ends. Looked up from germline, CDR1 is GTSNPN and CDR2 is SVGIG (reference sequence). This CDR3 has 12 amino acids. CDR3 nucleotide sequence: TGTGCCTGGGGATTAACTAATGAAAAACTGTTTTTT. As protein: CAWGLTNEKLFF. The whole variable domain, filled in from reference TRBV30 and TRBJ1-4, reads SQTIHQWPATLVQPVGSPLSLECTVEGTSNPNLYWYRQAAGRGLQLLFYSVGIGQISSEVPQNLSASRPQDRQFILSSKKLLLSDSGFYLCAWGLTNEKLFFGSGTQLSVL.

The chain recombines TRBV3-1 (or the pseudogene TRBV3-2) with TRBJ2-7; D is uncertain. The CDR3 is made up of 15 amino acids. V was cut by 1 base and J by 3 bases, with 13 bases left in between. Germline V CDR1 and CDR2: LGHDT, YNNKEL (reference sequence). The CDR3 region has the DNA TGTGCCAGCAGCCAAGGGAACGTATACAACTACGAGCAGTACTTC. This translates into CASSQGNVYNYEQYF.

The CDR3 here is CASSQAGGNSPLHF. For the CDR3, the DNA is TGCGCCAGCAGCCAGGCGGGTGGTAATTCACCCCTCCACTTT. V usage is TRBV4-3 and J usage is TRBJ1-6, with D uncertain. The CDR3 totals 14 residues. Trimming took 3 bases from V and 6 from J, leaving 9 bases between them. Germline V CDR1 and CDR2: LGHNA, YSLEER.

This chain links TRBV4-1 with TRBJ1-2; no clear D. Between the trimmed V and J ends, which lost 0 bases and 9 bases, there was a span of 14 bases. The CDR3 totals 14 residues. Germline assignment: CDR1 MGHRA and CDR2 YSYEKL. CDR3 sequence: CASSQETLGSSYTF. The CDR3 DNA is TGCGCCAGCAGCCAAGAGACGTTGGGCAGTAGCTACACCTTC.

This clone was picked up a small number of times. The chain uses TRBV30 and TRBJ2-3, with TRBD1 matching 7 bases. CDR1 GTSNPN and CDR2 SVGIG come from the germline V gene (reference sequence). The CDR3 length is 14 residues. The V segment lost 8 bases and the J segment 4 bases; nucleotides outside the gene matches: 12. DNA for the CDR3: TGTGCCCCCCCCCGAGGGGGCTGGGCAGATACGCAGTATTTT. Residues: CAPPRGGWADTQYF.

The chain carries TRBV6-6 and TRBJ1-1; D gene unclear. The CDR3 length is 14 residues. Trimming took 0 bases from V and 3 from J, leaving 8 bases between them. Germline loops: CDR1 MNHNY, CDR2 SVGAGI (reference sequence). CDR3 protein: CASSYSPGDTEAFF. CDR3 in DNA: TGTGCCAGCAGTTACTCGCCCGGAGACACTGAAGCTTTCTTT.

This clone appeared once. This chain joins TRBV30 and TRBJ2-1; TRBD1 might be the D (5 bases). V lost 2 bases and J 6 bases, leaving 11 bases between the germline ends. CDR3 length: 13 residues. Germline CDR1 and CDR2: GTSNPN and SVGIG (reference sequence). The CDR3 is CAWSPGRSNEQFF. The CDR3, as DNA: TGTGCCTGGAGTCCAGGGCGTAGCAATGAGCAGTTCTTC.

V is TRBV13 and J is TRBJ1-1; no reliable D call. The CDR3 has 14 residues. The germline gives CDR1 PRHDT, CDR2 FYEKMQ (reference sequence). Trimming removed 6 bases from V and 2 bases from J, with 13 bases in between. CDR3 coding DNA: TGTGCCAGCAGGCTGTCGGGGATCAACACTGAAGCTTTCTTT. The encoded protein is CASRLSGINTEAFF.

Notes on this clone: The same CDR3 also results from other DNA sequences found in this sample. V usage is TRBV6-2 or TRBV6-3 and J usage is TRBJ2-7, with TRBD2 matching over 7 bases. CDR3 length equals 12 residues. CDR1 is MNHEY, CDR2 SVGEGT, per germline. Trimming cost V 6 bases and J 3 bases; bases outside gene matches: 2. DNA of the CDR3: TGTGCCAGCAGCCCGGGAGGCTACGAGCAGTACTTC. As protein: CASSPGGYEQYF.

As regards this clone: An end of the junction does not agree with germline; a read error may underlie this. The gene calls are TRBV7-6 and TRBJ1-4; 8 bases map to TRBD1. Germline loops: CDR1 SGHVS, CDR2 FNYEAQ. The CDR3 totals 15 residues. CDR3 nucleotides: TGCGCCAGCAGACCTAGGACAGGGCCGGCTGAAAAACTGTTTTTT. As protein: CASRPRTGPAEKLFF.